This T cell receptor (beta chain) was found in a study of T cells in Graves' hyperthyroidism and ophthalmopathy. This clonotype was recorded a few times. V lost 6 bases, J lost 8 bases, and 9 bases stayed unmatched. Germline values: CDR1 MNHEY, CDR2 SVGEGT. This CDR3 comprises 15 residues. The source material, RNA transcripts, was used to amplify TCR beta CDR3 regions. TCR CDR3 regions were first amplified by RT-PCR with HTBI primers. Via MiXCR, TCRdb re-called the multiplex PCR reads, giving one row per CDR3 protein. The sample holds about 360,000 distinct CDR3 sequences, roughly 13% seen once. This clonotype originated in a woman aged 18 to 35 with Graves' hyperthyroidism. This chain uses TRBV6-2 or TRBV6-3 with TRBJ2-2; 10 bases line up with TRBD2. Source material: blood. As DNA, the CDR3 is TGTGCCAGCAGAGCCAGCGGGAGGGCCCCGGGGGAGCTGTTTTTT. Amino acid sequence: CASRASGRAPGELFF.